The rows below give T cell receptor beta chains drawn from one sample of a study of cytomegalovirus exposure and HLA in healthy donors. Sequenced by immunoSEQ multiplex PCR; TCRdb stores in-frame clones only, minus some. Here the sample table reports approximately 58,000 clones. The sample was PBMCs. Receptor source: a man aged 18 to 30 in good health and CMV-seropositive. CDR3s leave out the opening cysteine and the closing phenylalanine or tryptophan. D genes are given only for firm matches.

V gene	D gene	J gene	CDR3 protein
TRBV11-1	TRBD1	TRBJ1-6	ASSPGDSSYNSPLH
TRBV9	.	TRBJ1-5	ASSEAGFGQPQH
TRBV7-9	TRBD2	TRBJ2-3	ASSFSGSGRDTQY
TRBV5-1	.	TRBJ2-5	ASSLNRGGEQY
TRBV5-1	.	TRBJ2-3	ASSLEQGRTDTQY
TRBV18	.	TRBJ2-3	ASSPMTSLPDTQY
TRBV19	TRBD1	TRBJ1-4	ASMDRGLATNEKLF
TRBV11-2	TRBD1	TRBJ2-1	ASSLEGTDYNEQF
TRBV6-5	TRBD1	.	ASSYKIWAGGIEQY
TRBV7-6	TRBD1	TRBJ2-2	ASSLEGGANTGELF
TRBV10-2	TRBD2	TRBJ2-7	ANFSGRYPSEQY
TRBV19	TRBD1	TRBJ2-7	ASSLAPGQGPYEQY
TRBV15	.	TRBJ1-2	ATSRGLSRDGYT
TRBV7-9	TRBD1	TRBJ1-2	ASSLATGTDVNYGYT
TRBV11-2	.	TRBJ1-6	ASGGAPLH
TRBV19	.	TRBJ1-2	ASRTRDRYGYT
TRBV10-1	.	TRBJ2-3	ASSELQGRTDTQY
TRBV9	.	TRBJ1-2	ASSVGQGINGYA
TRBV7-7	.	TRBJ2-7	ASSSAGLDNEQY
TRBV21-1	.	TRBJ2-2	ASSRTSGRYEELF
TRBV7-3	.	TRBJ2-3	ASSSGSDTQY
TRBV30	TRBD1	TRBJ1-3	AWGPGTVNFGNTIY
TRBV7-3	TRBD2	TRBJ2-2	ASSPNMAGGTGELF
TRBV6-5	.	TRBJ2-2	ASSTNPNTGELF
TRBV5-6	TRBD1	TRBJ1-4	ASSTQDRDEKLF
TRBV7-2	.	TRBJ2-7	ASSSQESSYEQY
TRBV7-4	.	TRBJ1-5	ASSSRGSDQPQH
TRBV5-4	TRBD2	TRBJ2-7	ASSSSGRWYEQY
TRBV21-1	.	TRBJ2-6	ASSKVGFDRVEGANVLT